Each of the 14 T cell receptor beta chains below was sequenced from the same sample in a study of T cells in localized non-small cell lung cancer (dated by TCRdb to 2019 to 2021). Receptors were amplified or captured by the immunoSEQ multiplex PCR assay. Here the immuneACCESS table is served through TCRdb, limited to in-frame sequences with V and J called. Missing clones are a known gap in these copies; in checked studies unresolved V genes cover under half, and the rest lacks a known reason. In this sample the table shows about 83,000 clones, 80% of which occur a single time. The top ten clonotypes cover less than 9.5% of the sample. The material sequenced was peripheral blood, taken before any cancer treatment. The receptor set was obtained from a female donor of 60 years or more with stage I lung adenocarcinoma.

This rearrangement joins TRBV5-4 to TRBJ2-1; 8 bases fit TRBD1. CDR1 SGHNT and CDR2 YYREEE come from the germline V gene (reference sequence). V was clipped by 5 bases and J by 5 bases; unmatched bases: 9. The CDR3 is 15 residues long. CDR3 bases: TGTGCCAGCAGAAGTGGGACAGGACTAAACAATGAGCAGTTCTTC. It encodes CASRSGTGLNNEQFF. Together with reference TRBV5-4 and TRBJ2-1, the CDR3 gives the full variable domain: ETGVTQSPTHLIKTRGQQVTLRCSSQSGHNTVSWYQQALGQGPQFIFQYYREEENGRGNFPPRFSGLQFPNYSSELNVNALELDDSALYLCASRSGTGLNNEQFFGPGTRLTVL.

To note about this clone: Relative to the germline gene, one junction end is altered; a read error may explain this. The chain carries TRBV7-7 and TRBJ1-3; unclear D gene. The CDR3 consists of 15 residues. The germline CDR1 and CDR2 sequences are SSHAT and FNYEAQ (reference sequence). The CDR3 reads CASSQGLNSGNTIYF. The CDR3, as DNA: TGTGCTAGCAGCCAAGGACTGAACTCTGGAAACACCATATATTTT.

This clone showed up just a few times. The chain recombines TRBV7-6 with TRBJ2-2; no firm D call. The CDR3 sequence is 12 residues long. The germline gives CDR1 SGHVS, CDR2 FNYEAQ. The ends were cut back, 7 bases at V and 6 bases at J, with 9 bases in the middle. Written as DNA, the CDR3 is TGTGCCAGCACGGGCCTCTCCGGGGAGCTGTTTTTT. Protein product: CASTGLSGELFF.

This chain connects TRBV27 to TRBJ1-4; 8 nucleotides align to TRBD1. CDR1 is MNHEY and CDR2 is SMNVEV in the germline V gene (reference sequence). J was trimmed by 4 bases and V by 6 bases; bases with no gene match: 7. The CDR3 extends over 15 amino acids. In DNA, the CDR3 is TGTGCCAGCAGGGTAGGACAGGGTCTTAATGAAAAACTGTTTTTT. Encoded protein: CASRVGQGLNEKLFF.

The V and J genes are TRBV6-1 and TRBJ2-7; D tentatively fits TRBD1 or TRBD2 (7 bases each). V lost 9 bases and J lost 6, with 21 bases in between. CDR3 size: 14 residues. In germline, CDR1 is MNHNS, CDR2 SASEGT. CDR3 in DNA: TGTGCCAGTATTGGGAGGGGGCGATTTAGCGAGCAGTACTTC. The encoded protein is CASIGRGRFSEQYF.

The genes are TRBV10-3 and TRBJ2-5; D perhaps matches TRBD1 (6 bases). The CDR3 has 13 residues. Trimming took 6 bases from V and 1 from J, leaving 9 bases between them. Germline CDR1 ENHRY, CDR2 SYGVKD. The CDR3 here is CAIRADSQETQYF. DNA of the CDR3: TGTGCCATCAGGGCGGACAGCCAAGAGACCCAGTACTTC.

There are many counts of this clone. The sample carries other DNA sequences with the same CDR3. The V gene is TRBV27, the J gene TRBJ1-3; 7 positions match TRBD1. J was trimmed by 4 bases and V by 5 bases; bases with no gene match: 2. CDR3 length equals 13 residues. Germline V gene sequence: CDR1 MNHEY, CDR2 SMNVEV (reference sequence). This chain's CDR3 is CASSRGGGNTIYF. CDR3 coding DNA: TGTGCCAGCAGTAGAGGGGGCGGAAACACCATATATTTT.

The V call is TRBV11-1, the J call TRBJ2-5; 10 nucleotides agree with TRBD2. There are 17 residues in the CDR3. Germline assignment: CDR1 SGHAT and CDR2 FQDESV (reference sequence). Trimming cost V 6 bases and J 3 bases; bases outside gene matches: 13. The CDR3 DNA follows: TGTGCCAGCAGGACGGGACTAGCGATTGAAAGTGAAGAGACCCAGTACTTC. Protein: CASRTGLAIESEETQYF.

V is TRBV19 and J is TRBJ1-2, with D unclear. Trimming cost V 1 base and J 2 bases, with 8 bases left between them. The V gene's germline CDR1 is LNHDA and CDR2 SQIVND (reference sequence). The CDR3 runs 14 residues. CDR3 in amino acids: CASSIGGNNYGYTF. The CDR3 bases are TGTGCCAGTAGTATAGGGGGAAACAACTATGGCTACACCTTC. Filled out from reference TRBV19 and TRBJ1-2, the complete variable domain reads DGGITQSPKYLFRKEGQNVTLSCEQNLNHDAMYWYRQDPGQGLRLIYYSQIVNDFQKGDIAEGYSVSREKKESFPLTVTSAQKNPTAFYLCASSIGGNNYGYTFGSGTRLTVV.

This clone is a singleton in its sample. The V and J genes are TRBV19 and TRBJ1-1; TRBD1 aligns across 7 bases. The germline CDR1 and CDR2 sequences are LNHDA and SQIVND (reference sequence). V dropped 5 bases and J dropped 5; count of bases not matched to a gene: 8. This CDR3 spans 14 amino acids. The CDR3 loop is CASSSRAGGTEAFF. The CDR3 nucleotides read TGTGCCAGTAGTTCCCGGGCAGGGGGGACTGAAGCTTTCTTT.

The gene calls are TRBV7-9 and TRBJ2-3; 14 nucleotides line up with TRBD2. Germline CDR1 SEHNR, CDR2 FQNEAQ (reference sequence). Germline trimming cut 5 bases from V and 8 bases from J; bases unmatched to any gene: 9. The CDR3 spans 16 residues. CDR3 coding DNA: TGTGCCAGCAGCATGGGGACTAGCGGGGGTGGTCGTACGCAGTATTTT. This sequence encodes CASSMGTSGGGRTQYF.

This chain joins TRBV4-1 and TRBJ1-2, with 9 bases matching TRBD1. Germline V lookup: CDR1 MGHRA, CDR2 YSYEKL. The V segment lost 0 bases and the J segment 7 bases; nucleotides outside the gene matches: 18. The CDR3 is 19 residues long. In DNA form, the CDR3 reads TGCGCCAGCAGCCAAGAGGTAGGGAACAGGGGGCTTATTCGCGTTGGCTACACCTTC. Protein: CASSQEVGNRGLIRVGYTF.

The chain employs TRBV18 and TRBJ1-2, with D tentatively TRBD1 (6 bases). Germline V gives CDR1 KGHSH, CDR2 LQKENI. V lost 6 bases and J 3 bases, leaving 20 bases between the germline ends. There are 16 residues in the CDR3. As DNA, the CDR3 is TGTGCCAGCTCTTTGGATGACAGGCCAAAACACTATGGCTACACCTTC. Its translation is CASSLDDRPKHYGYTF. Filled out from reference TRBV18 and TRBJ1-2, the complete variable domain reads NAGVMQNPRHLVRRRGQEARLRCSPMKGHSHVYWYRQLPEEGLKFMVYLQKENIIDESGMPKERFSAEFPKEGPSILRIQQVVRGDSAAYFCASSLDDRPKHYGYTFGSGTRLTVV.

The chain combines TRBV6-5 with TRBJ2-7, with D perhaps matching TRBD2 (5 bases). The CDR3 length is 12 residues. With 6 bases removed from V and 0 bases from J, the gap between germline ends came to 6 bases. From germline, CDR1 is MNHEY and CDR2 SVGAGI. CDR3 in amino acids: CASRGSSYEQYF. Written as DNA, the CDR3 is TGTGCCAGCAGGGGGAGCTCCTACGAGCAGTACTTC.